This entry concerns a single T cell receptor beta chain. In its sample, this clonotype was seen a few times. Its antigen is not yet known. It has no much larger one-base neighbor in the sample; base qualities were not kept. The record originates from a study of blood T cells in healthy people across ages (dated by TCRdb to between 2014 and 2017). The study in broad terms: In model experiments, template switching captured about one uniquely barcoded TCR beta cDNA molecule for every two T cells. The study measured age-related changes in TCR beta repertoire diversity using deep sequencing normalized with unique cDNA molecular identifiers. Four age groups were formed from the donors: young (average 16 years), middle-aged (around 39), aged (approximately 60) and long-lived (approximately 80). Donors of different ages were randomly distributed across sequencing lanes to avoid experimental bias. Using the same blood draw, the study looked at two additional independent replicas of 1 million unique cDNA reads for two donors, one aged 18 to 30 and the other aged 80 or older. Overall study outcomes, separate from this receptor: Because donor CMV infection status was unknown, age-related changes in expanded clonotypes were potentially confounded. Estimates of total diversity based on one million sequenced T cells were regarded as lower bounds and as underestimates. A strong correlation was found between observed TCR beta diversity and the percentage of naive T cells measured by flow cytometry. Because profiling used bulk unsorted PBMCs, naive and antigen-experienced compartments could not be compared conclusively. The long-lived group showed more naive CD4+ T cells, fewer expanded clones and increased TCR diversity than the aged group, suggesting age selection. Observed TCR beta diversity per million T cells fell roughly linearly with age, and a significant reduction was already apparent by age around 44.

The library was made by 5' RACE. TCRdb shows the sequencer as Illumina HiSeq 2500. A second PCR of roughly 6 to 11 cycles was performed with a sample-barcoded 5' primer and a J-beta primer mix. Each TCR beta cDNA molecule received a unique molecular identifier from a template-switch 5' adaptor carrying 12 random nucleotides. Each sample yielded at least 2.5 million CDR3-containing paired-end reads. The Mint cDNA synthesis kit, primed by a TRBC-specific oligonucleotide, was used to synthesize first-strand cDNA from all RNA. Following uracil-DNA glycosylase treatment, all cDNA underwent a first 18-cycle PCR with the universal primers M1SS and BC2_uni_R. For the original study's pipeline: For normalization, 1 million high-quality reads, each with a distinct molecular identifier, were randomly selected from each sample. Instead of being binned into consensus sequences, reads that shared molecular identifiers were thrown out. CDR3 identification, clonotype clustering and error correction used MiTCR with a Q25 quality threshold and the strictest error-elimination algorithm. A nonparametric unseen species model with Euler transformation was used to estimate lower-bound total TCR beta diversity. Clones were called with MiXCR by TCRdb after fastp trimmed the public reads at Q25, and only in-frame beta chains were retained. Every entry covers one CDR3 protein and lists the most common genes and DNA from its rows. TCRdb's processing, not the authors', yielded these V and J calls. The sample table lists more than 700,000 distinct CDR3 sequences, approximately 53% of them with a count of one. The top ten clones comprise about 42% of the sample.

Donors were 39 systemically healthy Caucasian individuals from Russia aged roughly 6 to 95 years. Each donor gave ten milliliters of peripheral blood, collected into EDTA-treated Vacutainer tubes. Ficoll-Paque density-gradient centrifugation was used to isolate PBMCs, with at least 7 million obtained per sample. Trizol reagent was used to extract total RNA from the PBMCs, yielding at least 5 micrograms per sample. For every donor, flow cytometry on a PBMC aliquot measured the percentage of naive CD45RAhigh/CD27high T cells. Including the terminal cysteine and phenylalanine, the CDR3 comprises 14 residues. Left in the record is the CDR3 DNA by itself, 42 bases read in frame from the first base. From the germline V gene, CDR1 is SGHTA and CDR2 is FQGTGA. Trimming costs V 0 bases and J 6 bases, and their ends lie 11 bases apart.

The sequence came from a man at least 80 years old in good health. The specimen was blood. Recombination connected TRBV7-3 to TRBJ1-2; TRBD1 is a possible D gene, resting on 6 matching bases. The CDR3 here reads CASSLTGAGDGYTF. The DNA reads TGTGCCAGCAGCTTAACGGGGGCAGGGGATGGCTACACCTTC.